A selection of T cell receptor beta chains follows, all from one sample in a study of cytotoxic CD8 clonotypes in ibrutinib-treated CLL. The protocol was immunoSEQ multiplex PCR, while the TCRdb copy is restricted to in-frame clones and leaves out a portion. The sample shows over 8,500 clones, approximately 81% of them seen only once. The specimen was PBMCs, collected at disease progression, from a patient treated with ibrutinib. The receptors stem from a human donor with chronic lymphocytic leukemia. Both conserved end residues are trimmed from each CDR3. Each record gives: D gene, V gene, J gene, CDR3 protein. A D gene is named only where the DNA matches it firmly.

TRBD2,TRBV11-1,TRBJ2-1,ASSFSSGTSFDEQF
TRBD2,TRBV7-9,TRBJ2-5,ASSLGGIQTQY
NA,TRBV27,TRBJ2-7,ASSSPLRSYEQY
NA,TRBV2,TRBJ1-5,ASRAEGPLLSNQPQH
NA,TRBV30,TRBJ1-2,AWSMIVGTSGYT
NA,TRBV7-9,TRBJ1-3,ASSLVGVSGNTIY
NA,TRBV18,TRBJ2-3,ASSPVRGFGTDTQY
TRBD2,TRBV2,TRBJ2-3,ASSEESGRGADTQY
NA,TRBV28,TRBJ1-5,ASSLDSLNQPQH
NA,TRBV11-2,TRBJ1-1,ASSAGTSAF
NA,TRBV5-1,TRBJ1-2,ASSLESGLFGYT
NA,TRBV5-6,TRBJ2-7,ASSYRTADEQY
TRBD2,TRBV5-1,TRBJ2-5,ASSFGLAGGQETQY
NA,TRBV30,TRBJ2-1,AWSSLMPYNEQF
NA,TRBV4-2,TRBJ1-1,ASSPLHAGSTEAF
NA,TRBV10-3,TRBJ2-1,AISDPPTNRHEQF
TRBD1,TRBV13,TRBJ2-7,ASSSYRGPYEQY
NA,TRBV7-5,TRBJ1-1,ARNTEAF
NA,TRBV7-6,TRBJ2-7,ASSLSPGAYEQY
NA,TRBV15,TRBJ2-3,ATSGRQEDTQY
TRBD1,TRBV5-1,TRBJ2-7,ASSIGQGYDEQY
NA,TRBV19,TRBJ1-4,ASSSARLEGTEKLF
NA,TRBV4-2,TRBJ2-7,ASSQDQWRGTRVREQY
NA,TRBV6-1,TRBJ1-5,ASSDQGGNQPQH
NA,TRBV11-2,TRBJ1-2,ASSSWQVLANYGYT
NA,TRBV27,TRBJ2-7,ANGRGRNEQY
NA,TRBV18,TRBJ1-1,ASRDPVNTEAF
NA,TRBV9,TRBJ2-4,ASSARGGLNIQY
NA,TRBV5-1,TRBJ2-1,ASSLGNEQF
NA,TRBV28,TRBJ1-1,ASSYPYRNTEAF
TRBD1,TRBV29-1,TRBJ1-5,SVIRGISNQPQH
TRBD2,TRBV5-4,TRBJ2-7,ASSPGLGRYEQY
NA,TRBV4-1,TRBJ1-1,ASSRKEHPMNTEAF
NA,TRBV27,TRBJ1-3,ASGGISGNTIY
NA,TRBV5-5,TRBJ2-4,ASSLPELAKNIQY
NA,TRBV19,TRBJ2-7,ASQPGGQVREQY
NA,TRBV2,TRBJ2-1,ASSGVVGPKQF
TRBD1,TRBV6-5,TRBJ1-2,ASSRGQIYGYT
NA,TRBV27,TRBJ2-7,AGSFSASQYEQY
NA,TRBV6-6,TRBJ1-3,ASTIRGDTIY
NA,TRBV4-2,TRBJ2-5,ASSQDLGQQRETQY
TRBD1,TRBV7-3,TRBJ2-3,ASSDGQGTQY
TRBD2,TRBV30,TRBJ2-7,AHGLAGYEQY
NA,TRBV7-3,TRBJ2-2,ASSPSSGRTGELF
TRBD1,TRBV7-9,TRBJ2-5,ASSFRGSDRGRETQY
TRBD2,TRBV5-1,TRBJ2-3,ASSLGWTSGKSHPTQY
NA,TRBV18,TRBJ1-5,ASSPQGNQPQH
NA,TRBV5-4,TRBJ2-1,ASSLAGNNEQF